These 4 T cell receptor beta chains came from one sample sequenced in a study of CD8+ T cells in alopecia areata. TCR sequencing used cDNA made by reverse transcription of extracted RNA. Clones were sequenced by immunoSEQ multiplex PCR, and TCRdb holds only the in-frame ones, with some missing. The table has 150,000 or so clones, roughly 44% seen once. The sample comprised CD4+ T cells sorted from blood. These TCRs come from a human donor with alopecia areata.

This clone was counted between two and nine times. The gene calls are TRBV9 and TRBJ2-5; 8 nucleotides line up with TRBD1. The CDR3 consists of 15 residues. V lost 2 bases and J lost 4; bases outside the gene matches: 7. Germline assignment: CDR1 SGDLS and CDR2 YYNGEE. The CDR3 nucleotides are TGTGCCAGCAGCGTCGGACAGGGAGCTGTAGAGACCCAGTACTTC. Residues: CASSVGQGAVETQYF.

This clone was detected only a few times. The V call is TRBV10-3, the J call TRBJ1-1, with D tentatively TRBD1 (5 bases). Per germline, CDR1 ENHRY and CDR2 SYGVKD. The CDR3 runs 14 residues. The ends were cut back, 3 bases at V and 3 bases at J, with 11 bases in the middle. CDR3 DNA: TGTGCCATCAGTGACGAGGGGTCGGACACTGAAGCTTTCTTT. Translated, it gives CAISDEGSDTEAFF.

This chain joins TRBV28 and TRBJ1-5; D unresolved. V lost 5 bases and J lost 0, with 5 bases in between. The germline CDR1 and CDR2 sequences are MDHEN and SYDVKM. The CDR3 spans 13 residues. The CDR3 bases are TGTGCCAGCAGTCGCGCTAGCAATCAGCCCCAGCATTTT. Amino acid sequence: CASSRASNQPQHF.

The chain is built from TRBV7-9 and TRBJ1-1, with D possibly being TRBD1 (5 bases). The length of the CDR3 is 13 residues. The germline V gene has CDR1 SEHNR and CDR2 FQNEAQ (reference sequence). V was trimmed by 3 bases and J by 0 bases, leaving 5 bases between them. The CDR3 spells CASSLTVNTEAFF. As DNA, the CDR3 is TGTGCCAGCAGCTTGACAGTGAACACTGAAGCTTTCTTT. Full variable domain (missing parts from reference TRBV7-9 and TRBJ1-1): DTGVSQNPRHKITKRGQNVTFRCDPISEHNRLYWYRQTLGQGPEFLTYFQNEAQLEKSRLLSDRFSAERPKGSFSTLEIQRTEQGDSAMYLCASSLTVNTEAFFGQGTRLTVV.